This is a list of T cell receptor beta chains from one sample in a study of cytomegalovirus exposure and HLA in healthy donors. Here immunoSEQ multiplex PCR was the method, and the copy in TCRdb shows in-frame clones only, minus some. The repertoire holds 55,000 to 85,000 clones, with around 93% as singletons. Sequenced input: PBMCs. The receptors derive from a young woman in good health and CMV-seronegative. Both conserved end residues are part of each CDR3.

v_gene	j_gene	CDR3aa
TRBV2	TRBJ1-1	CASSESGWRNTEAFF
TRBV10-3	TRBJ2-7	CAISGGPYEQYF
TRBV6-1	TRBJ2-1	CASSEPGLAGGRNEQFF
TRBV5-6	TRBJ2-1	CASSFGLAEAVHEQFF
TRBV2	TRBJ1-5	CASSEEGAGQPQHF
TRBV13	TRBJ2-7	CASSLRDRGLEQYF
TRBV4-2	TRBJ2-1	CASSQDSASNEQFF
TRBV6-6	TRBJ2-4	CASSTRLAGIQYF
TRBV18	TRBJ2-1	CASSPRGGRNEQFF
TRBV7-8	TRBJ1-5	CASSLIIGSNQPQHF
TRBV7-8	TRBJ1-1	CASSLADSINTEAFF
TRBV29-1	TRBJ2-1	CSVRTSHIEGEQFF
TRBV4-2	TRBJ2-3	CASSQGGEVTDTQYF
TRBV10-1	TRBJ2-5	CASSDLASGVGRIPETQYF
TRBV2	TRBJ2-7	CASSEEGGRWSYEQYF
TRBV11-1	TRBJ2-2	CASSFTDYTTGELFF
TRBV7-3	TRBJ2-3	CASSLGWRDTQYF
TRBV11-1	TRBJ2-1	CASSLNGDNEQFF
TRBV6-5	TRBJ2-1	CASSYSGVAYEQFF
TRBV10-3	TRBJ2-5	CAISEARDRTQYF
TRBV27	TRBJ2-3	CASRRLAVRDTQYF
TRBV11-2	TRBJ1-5	CASSPSPGDQPQHF
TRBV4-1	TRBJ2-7	CASSRPSMGGEQYF
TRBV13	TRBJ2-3	CASSFAGSGTDTQYF
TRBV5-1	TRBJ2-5	CASSLAGSRDSTQETQYF
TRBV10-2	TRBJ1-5	CASSDGGFLASNQPQHF
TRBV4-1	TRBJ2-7	CASSQDRGRQSYEQYF
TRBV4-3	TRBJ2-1	CASSQARTSGLGGYNEQFF
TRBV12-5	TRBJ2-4	CASGLVVGREAKNIQYF
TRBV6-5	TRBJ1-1	CASSYSQGPNTEAFF
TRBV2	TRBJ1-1	CASTGTGPEAFF